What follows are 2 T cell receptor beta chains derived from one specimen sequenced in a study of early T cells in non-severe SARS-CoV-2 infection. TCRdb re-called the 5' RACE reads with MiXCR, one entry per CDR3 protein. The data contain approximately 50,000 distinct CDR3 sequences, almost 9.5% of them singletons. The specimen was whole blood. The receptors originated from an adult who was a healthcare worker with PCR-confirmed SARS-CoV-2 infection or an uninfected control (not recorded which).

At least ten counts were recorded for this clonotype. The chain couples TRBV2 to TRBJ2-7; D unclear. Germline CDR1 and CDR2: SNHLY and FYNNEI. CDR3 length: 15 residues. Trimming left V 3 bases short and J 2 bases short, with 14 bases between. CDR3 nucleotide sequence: TGTGCCAGCAGTGAGGGCATCAAACCCACCTACGAGCAGTACTTC. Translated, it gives CASSEGIKPTYEQYF.

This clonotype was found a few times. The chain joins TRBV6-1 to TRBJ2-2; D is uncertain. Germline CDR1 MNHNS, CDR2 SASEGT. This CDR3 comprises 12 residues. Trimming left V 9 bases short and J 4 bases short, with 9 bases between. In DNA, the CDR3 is TGTGCCAGTACAGAGCTCACCGGGGAGCTGTTTTTT. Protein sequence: CASTELTGELFF.